The next 18 T cell receptor beta chains were all read from a single sample in a study of T cells in Graves' hyperthyroidism and ophthalmopathy. RNA transcripts gave rise to amplified TCR beta CDR3 regions. The HTBI set primed first-round TCR CDR3 RT-PCR. TCRdb processed the multiplex PCR reads anew with MiXCR; each CDR3 protein has one entry. The table includes 90,000 to 120,000 distinct CDR3 sequences, 16% detected once. Sequencing was carried out using blood. These receptors originate from a woman in her 50s with Graves' hyperthyroidism.

This clonotype has more than one count but fewer than ten. CDR3 sequence reads: CSALVGGTDTQYF. The CDR3 region has the DNA TGCAGTGCCCTGGTCGGGGGTACAGATACGCAGTATTTT. V gene TRBV20-1 combines with J gene TRBJ2-3; tentatively, D is TRBD2 (6 bases). The CDR3 runs 13 residues. Trimming left V 6 bases short and J 3 bases short, with 13 bases between. Germline V CDR1 and CDR2: DFQATT, SNEGSKA (reference sequence).

This clonotype was picked up many times. This chain connects TRBV20-1 to TRBJ1-5; TRBD1 agrees at 8 bases. The J segment lost 9 bases and the V segment lost 0 bases, leaving 7 bases of the junction unmatched. CDR3 length equals 14 residues. Germline-derived CDR1 and CDR2 are DFQATT and SNEGSKA (reference sequence). CDR3 bases: TGCAGTGCTAGAGATTTGAACAGGGGGACGCCCCAGCATTTT. It yields the protein CSARDLNRGTPQHF.

This clonotype was counted ten times or more. This rearrangement joins TRBV29-1 to TRBJ2-2; 13 nucleotides align to TRBD2. The germline V gene has CDR1 SQVTM and CDR2 ANQGSEA. V lost 6 bases and J lost 5; bases outside the gene matches: 3. The CDR3 sequence is 14 residues long. CDR3 sequence reads: CSVLAGGPTGELFF. In nucleotides, the CDR3 is TGCAGCGTACTAGCGGGAGGGCCAACCGGGGAGCTGTTTTTT.

For this clonotype: The junction departs from germline at one end; a sequencing error may be responsible. V usage is TRBV5-8 and J usage is TRBJ2-5, with a possible D match to TRBD1 (6 bases). The germline CDR1 and CDR2 sequences are SGHTS and YDEGEE. CDR3 length: 15 residues. Written as DNA, the CDR3 is TGTGCCAGCGGCTTGGTGGGGACAAAGGAAGAGACCCAGTACTTC. Its translation: CASGLVGTKEETQYF.

In this sample, this clonotype turned up many times. The rearrangement uses TRBV12-3 or TRBV12-4 and TRBJ2-1; the D gene is possibly TRBD2 (7 bases). This CDR3 is 15 amino acids long. Trimming took 3 bases from V and 9 from J, leaving 18 bases between them. In DNA, the CDR3 is TGTGCCAGCAGTTTTGCGGGAGTCTTAGGGGGTGAGCAGTTCTTC. It is translated as CASSFAGVLGGEQFF.

In its sample, this clonotype was seen many times. The V call is TRBV30, the J call TRBJ2-7; D may be TRBD2 (7 bases). The CDR3 is 14 residues long. Germline V gene lookup returns CDR1 GTSNPN and CDR2 SVGIG (reference sequence). Between the trimmed V and J ends, which lost 2 bases and 2 bases, there was a span of 13 bases. Written as DNA, the CDR3 is TGTGCCTGGAGTTCGGGGGCGGGAGCCTACGAGCAGTACTTC. Its translation is CAWSSGAGAYEQYF.

This chain links TRBV7-8 with TRBJ2-7, with 7 bases that match TRBD2. Germline V gene sequence: CDR1 SGHVS, CDR2 FQNEAQ. There are 12 residues in the CDR3. The trim removed 7 bases at V and 5 bases at J, leaving 5 bases unmatched. CDR3 in amino acids: CASTRLADEQYF. The CDR3 bases are TGTGCCAGCACCCGACTAGCAGACGAGCAGTACTTC.

This clonotype was seen many times. The chain carries TRBV20-1 and TRBJ2-7, with D possibly being TRBD1 (6 bases). V lost 2 bases, J lost 1 base, and 9 bases lay in between. CDR1 and CDR2 from the germline V gene are DFQATT and SNEGSKA (reference sequence). CDR3 length: 13 amino acids. The DNA of the CDR3 is TGCAGTGCTAGAAGGGACATTTCCTACGAGCAGTACTTC. Protein sequence: CSARRDISYEQYF.

This clonotype was seen ten or more times. V is TRBV3-1 and J is TRBJ2-1; 9 positions agree with TRBD2. The CDR3 covers 14 residues. Looked up from germline, CDR1 is LGHDT and CDR2 is YNNKEL (reference sequence). The trim removed 3 bases at V and 9 bases at J, leaving 6 bases unmatched. CDR3 bases: TGTGCCAGCAGCCAGGCCGGACTAGCGATTGAGCAGTTCTTC. It is translated as CASSQAGLAIEQFF.

This clonotype has ten or more counts. This sequence joins TRBV15 and TRBJ2-3; 9 bases match TRBD2. CDR3 length: 17 residues. With 3 bases clipped from V and 4 bases from J, the junction kept 11 bases outside the gene matches. CDR1 and CDR2 from the germline V gene are LNHNV and YYDKDF (reference sequence). The CDR3 protein is CATSRELLAGAADTQYF. The DNA for the CDR3 is TGTGCCACCAGCAGGGAACTATTAGCGGGAGCGGCAGATACGCAGTATTTT.

This clonotype was found many times. This chain uses TRBV20-1 with TRBJ1-4; the D gene is possibly TRBD1 (5 bases). The CDR3 extends over 13 amino acids. Germline loops: CDR1 DFQATT, CDR2 SNEGSKA (reference sequence). V lost 7 bases and J 8 bases, leaving 17 bases between the germline ends. The CDR3 DNA reads as TGCAGTGTACCGGGGGGGAATAAAGAAAAACTGTTTTTT. Translation gives CSVPGGNKEKLFF.

This clonotype was counted ten times or more. Here the CDR3 reads CASRLGRNVGPQHF. The CDR3 coding sequence is TGTGCCAGCAGACTAGGAAGGAACGTAGGGCCCCAGCATTTT. V gene TRBV7-8 combines with J gene TRBJ1-5; D ambiguous. The CDR3 consists of 14 residues. The V end lost 6 bases, the J end lost 9 bases, and 18 bases lay between the germline ends. Germline CDR1 reads SGHVS; CDR2 reads FQNEAQ.

This clonotype has ten or more counts. CDR3 residues: CSVDGGDTEAFF. DNA of the CDR3: TGCAGCGTTGATGGGGGAGACACTGAAGCTTTCTTT. The chain carries TRBV29-1 and TRBJ1-1, with TRBD1 as a possible D gene (5 bases). This CDR3 has 12 residues. V was cut by 3 bases and J by 3 bases, with 8 bases left in between. Germline loops: CDR1 SQVTM, CDR2 ANQGSEA.

This clonotype was counted at least ten times. The rearrangement links TRBV20-1 to TRBJ1-6; a weak D match, TRBD1 (6 bases). The CDR3 is 14 residues long. The ends were cut back, 4 bases at V and 5 bases at J, with 12 bases in the middle. CDR1 DFQATT and CDR2 SNEGSKA come from the germline V gene (reference sequence). CDR3 nucleotides: TGCAGTGCTACGACAGGCGCTAATAATTCACCCCTCCACTTT. Its translation is CSATTGANNSPLHF.

There are many counts of this clonotype. The genes are TRBV24-1 and TRBJ2-1; D may be TRBD2 (5 bases). This CDR3 has 15 amino acids. Germline V gene lookup returns CDR1 KGHDR and CDR2 SFDVKD. Trimming pared 4 bases from V and 0 bases from J, leaving 9 bases between. CDR3: CATSDTSSSYNEQFF. CDR3 nucleotide sequence: TGTGCCACCAGTGACACTAGTAGCTCCTACAATGAGCAGTTCTTC.

This clonotype was counted many times. CDR3 bases: TGCAGCGTTGAACTCGCATGGGACGTTGTCGGTACGCAGTATTTT. It yields the protein CSVELAWDVVGTQYF. The J gene is TRBJ2-3, the V gene TRBV29-1; tentatively, D is TRBD1 or TRBD2 (5 bases each). CDR3 size: 15 residues. Germline loops: CDR1 SQVTM, CDR2 ANQGSEA. V was pared by 2 bases and J by 8 bases, with 20 bases between.

Many counts were recorded for this clonotype. This sequence joins TRBV2 and TRBJ1-1; D is unclear. CDR1 and CDR2 (germline): SNHLY, FYNNEI. The CDR3 contains 10 residues. Trimming stripped 4 bases from V and 11 bases from J, with 8 bases between. CDR3 region: CASSVGRAFF. CDR3 DNA sequence: TGTGCCAGCAGTGTAGGGCGCGCTTTCTTT.

This clonotype has a count of ten or more. The chain carries TRBV7-8 and TRBJ1-1; unclear D gene. Trimming stripped 0 bases from V and 8 bases from J, with 10 bases between. The CDR3 consists of 13 residues. Germline V lookup: CDR1 SGHVS, CDR2 FQNEAQ. As DNA, the CDR3 is TGTGCCAGCAGCTTAGCTTTAGAACAGGAAGCTTTCTTT. This gives the protein CASSLALEQEAFF.